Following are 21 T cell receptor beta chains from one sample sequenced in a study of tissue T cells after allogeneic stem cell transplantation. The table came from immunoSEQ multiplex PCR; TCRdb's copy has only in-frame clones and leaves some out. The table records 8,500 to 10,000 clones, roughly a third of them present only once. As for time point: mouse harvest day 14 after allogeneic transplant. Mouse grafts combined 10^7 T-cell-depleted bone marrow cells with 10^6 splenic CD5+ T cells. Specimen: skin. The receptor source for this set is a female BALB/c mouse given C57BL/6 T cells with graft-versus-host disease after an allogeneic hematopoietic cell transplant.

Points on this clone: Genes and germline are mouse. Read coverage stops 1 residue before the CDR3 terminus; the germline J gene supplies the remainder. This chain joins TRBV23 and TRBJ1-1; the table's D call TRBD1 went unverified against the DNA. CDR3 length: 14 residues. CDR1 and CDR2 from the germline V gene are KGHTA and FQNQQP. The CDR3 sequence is CSSSQSQSNTEVFF. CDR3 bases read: TGCTCCAGCAGTCAATCCCAGTCAAACACAGAAGTCTTC.

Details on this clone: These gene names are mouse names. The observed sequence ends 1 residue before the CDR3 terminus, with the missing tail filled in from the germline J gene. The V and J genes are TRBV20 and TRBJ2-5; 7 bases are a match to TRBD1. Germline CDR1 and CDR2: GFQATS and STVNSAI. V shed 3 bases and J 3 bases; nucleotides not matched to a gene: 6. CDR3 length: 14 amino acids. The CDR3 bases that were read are TGTGGTGCTAGATCCGGGACAGTGCAAGACACCCAGTAC. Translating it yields CGARSGTVQDTQY. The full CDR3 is CGARSGTVQDTQYF.

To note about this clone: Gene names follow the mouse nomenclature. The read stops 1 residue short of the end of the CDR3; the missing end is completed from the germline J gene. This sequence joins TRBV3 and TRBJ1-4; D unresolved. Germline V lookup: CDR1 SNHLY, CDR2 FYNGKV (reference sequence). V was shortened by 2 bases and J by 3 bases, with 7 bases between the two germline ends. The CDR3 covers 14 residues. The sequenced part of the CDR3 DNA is TGTGCCAGCAGCTTAATAACAGCCAACGAAAGATTATTT. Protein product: CASSLITANERLF. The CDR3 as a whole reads CASSLITANERLFF.

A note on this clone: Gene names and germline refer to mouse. Here the CDR3 reads CASKQGASDTQYF. The CDR3 DNA, read in part, is TGTGCCAGCAAACAGGGGGCGAGCGACACCCAGTAC. The genes are TRBV26 and TRBJ2-5, with 9 bases matching TRBD1. Read data end 1 residue before the CDR3 end; the end is taken from the germline J gene. Germline V lookup: CDR1 KGHPV, CDR2 FQNQEV (reference sequence). The V and J ends lost 7 bases and 6 bases, in that order; junction bases with no gene match: 5. The CDR3 length is 13 residues.

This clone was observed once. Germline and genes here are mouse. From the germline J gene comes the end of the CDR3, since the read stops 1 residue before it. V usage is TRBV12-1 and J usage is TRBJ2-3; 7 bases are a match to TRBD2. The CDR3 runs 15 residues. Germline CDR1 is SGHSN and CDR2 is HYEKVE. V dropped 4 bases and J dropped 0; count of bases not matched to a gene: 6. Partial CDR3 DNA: TGTGCCAGCTCCCCGACTGGGAGTAGTGCAGAAACGCTGTAT. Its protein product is CASSPTGSSAETLY. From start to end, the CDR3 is CASSPTGSSAETLYF.

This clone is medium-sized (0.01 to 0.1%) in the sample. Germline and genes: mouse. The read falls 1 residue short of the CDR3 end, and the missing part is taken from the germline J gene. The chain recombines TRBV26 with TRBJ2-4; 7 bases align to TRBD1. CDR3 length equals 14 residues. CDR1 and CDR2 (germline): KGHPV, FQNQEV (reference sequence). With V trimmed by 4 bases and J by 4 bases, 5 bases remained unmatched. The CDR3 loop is CASSPRDRENTLYF. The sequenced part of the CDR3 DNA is TGTGCCAGCAGTCCTCGGGACAGAGAAAACACCTTGTAC.

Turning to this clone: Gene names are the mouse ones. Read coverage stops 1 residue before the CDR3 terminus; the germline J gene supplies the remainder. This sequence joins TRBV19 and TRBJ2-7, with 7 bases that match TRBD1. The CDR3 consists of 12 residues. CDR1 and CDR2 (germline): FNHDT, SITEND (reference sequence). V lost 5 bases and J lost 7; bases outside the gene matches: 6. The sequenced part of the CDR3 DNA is TGTGCCAGCAGCCCACAGGGGTGGGAACAGTAC. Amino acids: CASSPQGWEQY. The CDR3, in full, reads CASSPQGWEQYF.

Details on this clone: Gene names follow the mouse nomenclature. The DNA read from the CDR3 is TGTGCCAGCAGCCGACAGGGGAGTTCCAACGAAAGATTATTT. It is translated as CASSRQGSSNERLF. The entire CDR3 reads CASSRQGSSNERLFF. J is TRBJ1-4 and V is TRBV3; TRBD1 matches at 8 bases. The CDR3 end lies 1 residue beyond the end of the read and is filled in from the germline J gene. This CDR3 region has 15 residues. V shed 5 bases and J 1 base; nucleotides not matched to a gene: 3. The V gene's germline CDR1 is SNHLY and CDR2 FYNGKV (reference sequence).

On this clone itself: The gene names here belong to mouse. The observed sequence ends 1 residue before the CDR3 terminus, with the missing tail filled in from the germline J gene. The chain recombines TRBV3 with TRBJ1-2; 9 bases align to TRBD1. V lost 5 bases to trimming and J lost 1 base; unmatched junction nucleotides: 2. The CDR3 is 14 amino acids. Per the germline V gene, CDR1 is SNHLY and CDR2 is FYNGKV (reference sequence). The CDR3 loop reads CASSTGQGNSDYTF. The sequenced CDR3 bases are TGTGCCAGCAGCACGGGACAGGGAAACTCCGACTACACC.

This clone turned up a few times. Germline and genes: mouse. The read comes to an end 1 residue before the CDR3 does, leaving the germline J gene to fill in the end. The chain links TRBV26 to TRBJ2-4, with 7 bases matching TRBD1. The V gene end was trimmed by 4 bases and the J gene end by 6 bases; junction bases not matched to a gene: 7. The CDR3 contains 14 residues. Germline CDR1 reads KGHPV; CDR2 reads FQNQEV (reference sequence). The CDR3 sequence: CASSQLGTVNTLYF. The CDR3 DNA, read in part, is TGTGCCAGCAGTCAATTGGGGACAGTCAACACCTTGTAC.

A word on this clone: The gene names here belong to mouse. The covered CDR3 bases are TGTGCCAGCAGTCTGGGGGGGGCCGGACAAGACACCCAGTAC. Translating gives CASSLGGAGQDTQY. The whole CDR3 region reads CASSLGGAGQDTQYF. The chain recombines TRBV26 with TRBJ2-5; the match to TRBD2 covers 8 bases. The read ends 1 residue before the CDR3 terminus; that terminus is restored from the germline J gene. CDR1 is KGHPV, CDR2 FQNQEV, per germline (reference sequence). The CDR3 totals 15 residues. After removal of 2 bases from V and 3 bases from J, the junction contained 4 bases not matched to a gene.

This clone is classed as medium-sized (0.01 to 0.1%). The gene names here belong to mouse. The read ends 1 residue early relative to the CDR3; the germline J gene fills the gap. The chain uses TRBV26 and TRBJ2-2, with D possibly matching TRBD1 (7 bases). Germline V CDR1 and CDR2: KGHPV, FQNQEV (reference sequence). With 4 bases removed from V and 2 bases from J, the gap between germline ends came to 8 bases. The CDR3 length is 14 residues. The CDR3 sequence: CASSQGANTGQLYF. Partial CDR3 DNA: TGTGCCAGCAGTCAGGGGGCGAACACCGGGCAGCTCTAC. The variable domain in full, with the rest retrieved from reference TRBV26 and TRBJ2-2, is NSKVIQTPRYLVKGQGQKAKMRCIPEKGHPVVFWYQQNKNNEFKFLINFQNQEVLQQIDMTEKRFSAECPSNSPCSLEIQSSEAGDSALYLCASSQGANTGQLYFGEGSKLTVL.

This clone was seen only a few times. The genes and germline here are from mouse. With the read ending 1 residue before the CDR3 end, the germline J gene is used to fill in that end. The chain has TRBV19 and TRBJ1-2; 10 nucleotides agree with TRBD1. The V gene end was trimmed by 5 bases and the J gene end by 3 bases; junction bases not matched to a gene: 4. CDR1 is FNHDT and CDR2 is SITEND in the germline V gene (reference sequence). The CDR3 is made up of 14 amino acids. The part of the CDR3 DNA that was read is TGTGCCAGCAGCCTTGGGACAGGGGACTCCGACTACACC. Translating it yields CASSLGTGDSDYT. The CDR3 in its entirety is CASSLGTGDSDYTF.

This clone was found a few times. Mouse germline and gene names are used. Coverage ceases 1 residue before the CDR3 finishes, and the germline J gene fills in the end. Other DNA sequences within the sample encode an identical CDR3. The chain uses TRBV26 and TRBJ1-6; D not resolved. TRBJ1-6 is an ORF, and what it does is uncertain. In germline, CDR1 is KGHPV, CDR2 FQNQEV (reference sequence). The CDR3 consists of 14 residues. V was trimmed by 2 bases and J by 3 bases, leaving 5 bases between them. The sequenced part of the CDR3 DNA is TGTGCCAGCAGTCTGAACAGCTATAATTCGCCCCTCTAC. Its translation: CASSLNSYNSPLY. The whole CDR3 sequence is CASSLNSYNSPLYF.

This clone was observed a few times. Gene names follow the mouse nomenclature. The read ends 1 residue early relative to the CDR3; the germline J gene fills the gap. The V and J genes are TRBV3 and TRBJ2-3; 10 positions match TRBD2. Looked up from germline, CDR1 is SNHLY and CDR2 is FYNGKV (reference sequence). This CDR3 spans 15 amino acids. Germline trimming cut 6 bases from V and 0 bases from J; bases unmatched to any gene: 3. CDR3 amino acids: CASRRLGGSAETLYF. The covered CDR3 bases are TGTGCCAGCAGGCGACTGGGGGGAAGTGCAGAAACGCTGTAT.

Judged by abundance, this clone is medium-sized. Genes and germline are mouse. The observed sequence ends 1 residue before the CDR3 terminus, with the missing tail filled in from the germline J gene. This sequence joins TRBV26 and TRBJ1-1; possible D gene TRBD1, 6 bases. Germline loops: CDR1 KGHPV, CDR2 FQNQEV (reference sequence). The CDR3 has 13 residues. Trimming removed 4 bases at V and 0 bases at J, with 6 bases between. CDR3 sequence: CASSRTANTEVFF. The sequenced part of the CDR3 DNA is TGTGCCAGCAGTCGGACAGCAAACACAGAAGTCTTC.

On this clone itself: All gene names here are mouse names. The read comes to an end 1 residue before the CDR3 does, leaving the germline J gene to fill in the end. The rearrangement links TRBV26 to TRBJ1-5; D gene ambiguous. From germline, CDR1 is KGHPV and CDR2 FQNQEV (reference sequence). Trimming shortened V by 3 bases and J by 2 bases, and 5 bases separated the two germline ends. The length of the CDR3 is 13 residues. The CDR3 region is CASSLPYNQAPLF. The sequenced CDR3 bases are TGTGCCAGCAGTCTCCCGTACAACCAGGCTCCGCTT.

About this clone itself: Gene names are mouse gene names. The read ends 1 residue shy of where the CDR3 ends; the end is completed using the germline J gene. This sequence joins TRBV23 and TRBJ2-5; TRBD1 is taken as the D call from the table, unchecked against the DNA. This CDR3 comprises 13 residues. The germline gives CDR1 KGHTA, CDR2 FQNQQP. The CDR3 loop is CSSSQRTEDTQYF. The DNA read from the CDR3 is TGCTCCAGCAGTCAACGGACAGAAGACACCCAGTAC.

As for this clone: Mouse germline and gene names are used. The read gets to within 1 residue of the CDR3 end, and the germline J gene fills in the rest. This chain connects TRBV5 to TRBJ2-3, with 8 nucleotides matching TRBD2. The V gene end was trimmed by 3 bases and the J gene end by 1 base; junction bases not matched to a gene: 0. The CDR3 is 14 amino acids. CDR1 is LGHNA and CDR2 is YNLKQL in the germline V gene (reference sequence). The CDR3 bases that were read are TGTGCCAGCAGCCAGGACTGGGGTGCAGAAACGCTGTAT. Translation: CASSQDWGAETLY. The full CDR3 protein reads CASSQDWGAETLYF.

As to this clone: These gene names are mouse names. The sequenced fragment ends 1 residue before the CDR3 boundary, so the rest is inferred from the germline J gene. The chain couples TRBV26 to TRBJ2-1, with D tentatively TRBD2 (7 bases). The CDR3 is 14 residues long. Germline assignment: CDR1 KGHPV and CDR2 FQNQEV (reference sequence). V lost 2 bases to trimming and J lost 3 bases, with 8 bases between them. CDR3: CASSLLGAYAEQFF. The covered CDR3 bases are TGTGCCAGCAGTCTGCTGGGGGCCTATGCTGAGCAGTTC.

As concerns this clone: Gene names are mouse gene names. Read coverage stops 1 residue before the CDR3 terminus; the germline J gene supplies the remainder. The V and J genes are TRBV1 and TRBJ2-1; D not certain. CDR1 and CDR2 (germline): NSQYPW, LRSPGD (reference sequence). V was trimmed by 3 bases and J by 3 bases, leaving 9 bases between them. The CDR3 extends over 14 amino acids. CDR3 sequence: CTCSAAGSYAEQFF. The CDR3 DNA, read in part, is TGCACCTGCAGTGCCGCGGGGTCCTATGCTGAGCAGTTC.